This T cell receptor beta chain comes out of a study of T cells after yellow fever vaccination (dated by TCRdb to the late 2010s). Regarding the research as a whole: The SMART-Seq v4 Ultra Low Input RNA kit was used to prepare libraries from fractions with low cell numbers. Bulk TCR alpha and beta repertoires were sequenced longitudinally to track T-cell clones before and after primary and booster YFV17D yellow fever vaccination. The cohort comprised two healthy male donors, one aged 18 to 29 and one aged 30 to 39 years. Blood samples were taken at several timepoints before and after primary and secondary immunization, and bulk PBMC replicates and cell subsets were isolated. Study-wide conclusions, independent of this receptor: Most clones expanded after primary vaccination (around 97% of CD4 and roughly 90% of CD8) were re-detected after the booster, suggesting that broad memory maintenance occurred. Computational filtering was required because FACS-sorted repertoires could contain abundant contaminating clonotypes from the bulk population. Compared with the primary T-cell response, the secondary T-cell response was faster but weaker, reaching its peak on day 5 rather than on day 15. The study included only two donors, which limits how far the findings can be generalized. A small share of clonotypes was detected in both CD4 and CD8 compartments, with the overlap likely arising from convergent recombination.

As encoded in the germline V gene, CDR1 is SQVTM while CDR2 is ANQGSEA. Reading from cysteine to phenylalanine, the CDR3 counts 12 amino acids. Here the CDR3 DNA is all that survives: 36 bases in frame from base 1. V loses 5 bases of germline sequence and J loses 5 bases, and the interval between the two ends is 13 bases. TCR cDNA was synthesized by 5'RACE template switching, through which a universal primer site and unique molecular identifiers were introduced. cDNA synthesis was primed from both the TCR alpha and TCR beta constant segments. Library amplification involved two PCR steps, and the second step added sample barcodes and sequencing adapters. Sequencing of libraries was done on Illumina HiSeq 2500 (2x100 bp) or NovaSeq (2x150 bp). The study's own analysis went as follows. Demultiplexing of reads and collapsing into UMI consensus sequences were performed with MIGEC, and V(D)J alignment was carried out with MiXCR. Clonotypes responding to the vaccine were identified with edgeR on replicate PBMC samples, with the criteria of FDR below 0.01 and a log2 fold change above 5 up to day 15. Bulk clonotypes were assigned CD4 or CD8 identity according to which sequenced CD4 or CD8 repertoire held them at higher abundance. TCRdb reran the public reads through fastp at Q25 and MiXCR, keeping productive beta chains. Rows matching on CDR3 protein sequence are summarized as one entry with the most common DNA and genes. None of the V and J calls come from the authors' own analysis; TCRdb made them. The sample table holds approximately 32,000 distinct CDR3 sequences, of which approximately 4.7% were seen once. The ten largest clones take up 46% of the sample.

Explained via the paper, the treatment or condition label denotes: live attenuated yellow fever vaccine strain. PBMCs were isolated from peripheral blood using a standard Ficoll-Paque protocol. CD4 and CD8 T-cell fractions were isolated with Dynabeads CD4 and CD8 positive selection kits. RNA was extracted with TriZol from bulk PBMCs, CD4 and CD8 fractions, and dextramer-positive and dextramer-negative fractions. This clonotype was seen repeatedly, ten times or more. This receptor's antigen is unknown. The sample holds no much larger clone one base away, and base qualities are not on file. The specimen comprised CD8+ T cells sorted from PBMCs, sampled 5 days after the yellow fever booster vaccination. Rearrangement joined TRBV29-1 to TRBJ2-7, with no D gene named confidently. The source is a man aged 25-40 years who received the YFV17D yellow fever vaccine. CDR3 region: CSVLGPTDEQYF. The DNA sequence is TGCAGCGTTCTAGGACCAACCGACGAGCAGTACTTC.